The sequence of this TCR beta chain was determined in a study of blood T cells in healthy people across ages. In this sample, this clonotype turned up a few times. CDR1 is SGHAT, CDR2 FQNNGV, per germline. Trimming took 2 bases from V and 7 from J, leaving 6 bases between them. The CDR3 sequence is 12 residues long. The use of a sample-barcoded 5' primer and a J-beta primer mix characterized a second PCR of roughly 6 to 11 cycles. Tagging of each cDNA molecule was performed by a template-switch adaptor with 12 random nucleotides. One entry per CDR3 protein, called by TCRdb with MiXCR from the 5' RACE reads. The repertoire holds roughly 800,000 distinct CDR3 sequences, roughly 64% seen once, with 22% in the top ten.

The sample comprised blood. The clonotype originates from a man under 40 in good health. This sequence joins TRBV11-2 and TRBJ1-5; D unclear. The DNA of the CDR3 is TGTGCCAGCAGCTTAATCATACAGCCCCAGCATTTT. Residues: CASSLIIQPQHF.